This is a list of T cell receptor beta chains from one sample in a study of control samples from healthy donors and cancer patients. TCRdb's table, derived via immunoSEQ multiplex PCR, lists solely in-frame clones and lacks some. The sample shows over 100,000 clones, around nine tenths of them seen only once. The sequenced material came from blood. These TCRs come from a man between 18 and 35 years old in good health. CDR3s include the opening cysteine and the closing phenylalanine or tryptophan. D genes are given only for firm matches. Not all rows give a size; the values are once, few, many and, for expanded clones, a class.

size: once
V: TRBV6-5
D: -
J: TRBJ1-6
DNA: TGTGCCAGCAGTATCCGGACAGAGTATAATTCACCCCTCCACTTT
CDR3: CASSIRTEYNSPLHF

size: few
V: TRBV18
D: TRBD2
J: TRBJ2-7
DNA: TGTGCCAGCTCACCTACTAGCGGGGGGGCCGAAGAGCAGTACTTC
CDR3: CASSPTSGGAEEQYF

size: -
V: TRBV9
D: TRBD1
J: TRBJ2-7
DNA: TGTGCCAGCAGCGCTACAGGGGGCAAGGCCTACGAGCAGTACTTC
CDR3: CASSATGGKAYEQYF

size: -
V: TRBV20-1
D: -
J: TRBJ1-1
DNA: TGCAGTGCTATTCGGTCAGGTAAAGCTTTCTTT
CDR3: CSAIRSGKAFF

size: -
V: TRBV6-5
D: TRBD1
J: TRBJ1-2
DNA: TGTGCCAGCAGCACCTGGACAGGTTACTATGGCTACACCTTC
CDR3: CASSTWTGYYGYTF

size: -
V: TRBV9
D: TRBD1
J: TRBJ2-7
DNA: TGTGCCAGCAGCGTAGGGCCGTATGTGGGGACAGGGGCCCCTCCGGGCTACGAGCAGTACTTC
CDR3: CASSVGPYVGTGAPPGYEQYF

size: -
V: TRBV18
D: -
J: TRBJ1-1
DNA: TGTGCCAGCTCACCACCTTCGAACCATGGGGGTGTGAACACTGAAGCTTTCTTT
CDR3: CASSPPSNHGGVNTEAFF

size: -
V: TRBV6-5
D: -
J: TRBJ1-2
DNA: TGTGCCAGCACGACGGCCGGCTATGGCTACACCTTC
CDR3: CASTTAGYGYTF

size: -
V: TRBV11-2
D: -
J: TRBJ2-7
DNA: TGTGCCAGCAGCTCCGGGACCGCCGGTTGGTACGAGCAGTACTTC
CDR3: CASSSGTAGWYEQYF

size: -
V: TRBV7-2
D: -
J: TRBJ2-5
DNA: TGTGCCAGCTCGGGGTACCAAGAGACCCAGTACTTC
CDR3: CASSGYQETQYF

size: -
V: TRBV19
D: -
J: TRBJ1-5
DNA: TGTGCCAGTAGTATCTTTCGGTCAAATCAGCCCCAGCATTTT
CDR3: CASSIFRSNQPQHF

size: -
V: TRBV6-5
D: -
J: TRBJ2-1
DNA: TGTGCCAGCAGTTACGACAGCTACAATGAGCAGTTCTTC
CDR3: CASSYDSYNEQFF

size: -
V: TRBV6-5
D: TRBD2
J: TRBJ2-7
DNA: TGTGCCAGCAGTCGTAGCGGGTACGAGCAGTACTTC
CDR3: CASSRSGYEQYF

size: -
V: TRBV2
D: TRBD1
J: TRBJ1-2
DNA: TGTGCCAGCAGTGTTACCACAGGGGGCGCTGGCTACACCTTC
CDR3: CASSVTTGGAGYTF

size: -
V: TRBV9
D: -
J: TRBJ2-1
DNA: TGTGCCAGCAGCGTAGTGGGGGGAGACTACAATGAGCAGTTCTTC
CDR3: CASSVVGGDYNEQFF

size: -
V: TRBV3-1/TRBV3-2
D: -
J: TRBJ1-2
DNA: TGTGCCAGCAGCCAAACCCGGGGGGAGGTCGACTATGGCTACACCTTC
CDR3: CASSQTRGEVDYGYTF

size: -
V: TRBV29-1
D: -
J: TRBJ1-2
DNA: TGCAGCGTTGACAGGGTTGTGGATGGCTACACCTTC
CDR3: CSVDRVVDGYTF

size: -
V: TRBV7-9
D: TRBD1
J: TRBJ1-1
DNA: TGTGCCAGCAGCCCAGAACAGGGGCCGAACACTGAAGCTTTCTTT
CDR3: CASSPEQGPNTEAFF

size: -
V: TRBV18
D: TRBD1
J: TRBJ2-1
DNA: TGTGCCAGCTCACCAGGGGCTGACAGGGTAGGGAACAATGAGCAGTTCTTC
CDR3: CASSPGADRVGNNEQFF

size: once
V: TRBV18
D: TRBD1
J: TRBJ1-4
DNA: TGTGCCAGCTCACCAACAGGGGGCGGTACTAATGAAAAACTGTTTTTT
CDR3: CASSPTGGGTNEKLFF

size: -
V: TRBV6-5
D: TRBD1
J: TRBJ1-6
DNA: TGTGCCAGCAGTTACTACAGGGGGAATTCACCCCTCCACTTT
CDR3: CASSYYRGNSPLHF

size: -
V: TRBV6-1
D: -
J: TRBJ2-4
DNA: TGTGCCAGCAGTGAAGTAGCAGGGGTTGGAAACATTCAGTACTTC
CDR3: CASSEVAGVGNIQYF

size: -
V: TRBV5-1
D: -
J: TRBJ2-1
DNA: TGCGCCAGCAGCTCACTTACTACCTACAATGAGCAGTTCTTC
CDR3: CASSSLTTYNEQFF

size: -
V: TRBV19
D: -
J: TRBJ1-1
DNA: TGTGCCAGTAGTACGACGGCCATGAACACTGAAGCTTTCTTT
CDR3: CASSTTAMNTEAFF

size: -
V: TRBV10-1
D: -
J: TRBJ2-5
DNA: TGCGCCAGCAGTGACACTCTAGTCGAGGGGCGGGAGACCCAGTACTTC
CDR3: CASSDTLVEGRETQYF

size: -
V: TRBV12-3/TRBV12-4
D: -
J: TRBJ2-5
DNA: TGTGCCAGCAGTTTGAGTCTTCAAGAGACCCAGTACTTC
CDR3: CASSLSLQETQYF

size: -
V: TRBV6-5
D: -
J: TRBJ1-2
DNA: TGTGCCACGCGGAGGGCAGAGCACTATGGCTACACCTTC
CDR3: CATRRAEHYGYTF

size: -
V: TRBV7-9
D: -
J: TRBJ2-7
DNA: TGTGCCAGCAGCCCAAGCTACGAGCAGTACTTC
CDR3: CASSPSYEQYF

size: -
V: TRBV30
D: -
J: TRBJ1-3
DNA: TGTGCCTGGGGGCGGGTCCGGGACATCCCTGACTCTGGAAACACCATATATTTT
CDR3: CAWGRVRDIPDSGNTIYF

size: medium-sized
V: TRBV5-6
D: -
J: TRBJ1-2
DNA: TGTGCCAGCACCTTCAATCAGGGTAATGGCTACACCTTC
CDR3: CASTFNQGNGYTF

size: -
V: TRBV6-5
D: -
J: TRBJ2-1
DNA: TGTGCCAGCAGCACACTCGGGGTCCAGAGACTTGAGCAGTTCTTC
CDR3: CASSTLGVQRLEQFF

size: once
V: TRBV15
D: -
J: TRBJ1-2
DNA: TGTGCCTCCCCCGCAATCGTGGGTGCATTGGATGGCTACACCTTC
CDR3: CASPAIVGALDGYTF

size: -
V: TRBV4-1
D: -
J: TRBJ1-2
DNA: TGCGCCAGCAGCCAAGGGGGGAACTATGGCTACACCTTC
CDR3: CASSQGGNYGYTF

size: -
V: TRBV9
D: -
J: TRBJ2-5
DNA: TGTGCCAGCAGCGTAGGGTTAGGGGAAGAGACCCAGTACTTC
CDR3: CASSVGLGEETQYF

size: -
V: TRBV23-1
D: -
J: TRBJ1-1
DNA: TGCGCCAGCAGTCAAACCTCGACAGAACCGAACACTGAAGCTTTCTTT
CDR3: CASSQTSTEPNTEAFF

size: -
V: TRBV6-4
D: TRBD2
J: TRBJ2-1
DNA: TGTGCCAGCAGTGAGACTAGCGGGGGTAACAATGAGCAGTTCTTC
CDR3: CASSETSGGNNEQFF

size: -
V: TRBV2
D: TRBD2
J: TRBJ2-3
DNA: TGTGCCAGCAGGAGACTAGCGGGGGGAGGCACAGATACGCAGTATTTT
CDR3: CASRRLAGGGTDTQYF

size: once
V: TRBV19
D: TRBD1
J: TRBJ2-7
DNA: TGTGCCAGTAGTATAGGGGACAGCGAGCAGTACTTC
CDR3: CASSIGDSEQYF

size: -
V: TRBV5-1
D: TRBD2
J: TRBJ2-3
DNA: TGCGCCAGCGATCTAGCGGGCCTCACAGATACGCAGTATTTT
CDR3: CASDLAGLTDTQYF

size: -
V: TRBV4-1
D: -
J: TRBJ1-2
DNA: TGCGCCAGCAGCCAAGAGGTCAACACCGATGGCTACACCTTC
CDR3: CASSQEVNTDGYTF